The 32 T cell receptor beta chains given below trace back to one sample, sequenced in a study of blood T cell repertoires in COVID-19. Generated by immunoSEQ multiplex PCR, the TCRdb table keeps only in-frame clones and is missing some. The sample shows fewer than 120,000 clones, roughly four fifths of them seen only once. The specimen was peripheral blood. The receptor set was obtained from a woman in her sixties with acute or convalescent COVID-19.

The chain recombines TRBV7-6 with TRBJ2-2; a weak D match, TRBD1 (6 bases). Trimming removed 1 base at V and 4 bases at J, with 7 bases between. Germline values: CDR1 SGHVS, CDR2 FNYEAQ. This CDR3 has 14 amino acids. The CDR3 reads CASSLVGGTGELFF. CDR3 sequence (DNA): TGTGCCAGCAGCTTAGTAGGGGGCACCGGGGAGCTGTTTTTT.

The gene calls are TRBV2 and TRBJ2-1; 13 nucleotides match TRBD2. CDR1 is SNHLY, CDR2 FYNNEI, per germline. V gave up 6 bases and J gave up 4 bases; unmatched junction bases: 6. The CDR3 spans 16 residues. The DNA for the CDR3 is TGTGCCAGCAGCGAACTAGCGGGGGGGCCATACAATGAGCAGTTCTTC. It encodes CASSELAGGPYNEQFF.

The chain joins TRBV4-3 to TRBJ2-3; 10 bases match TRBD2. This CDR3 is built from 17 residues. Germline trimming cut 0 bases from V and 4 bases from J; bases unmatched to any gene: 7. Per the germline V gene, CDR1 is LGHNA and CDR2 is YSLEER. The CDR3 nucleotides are TGCGCCAGCAGCCAAGATGCCAGCGGGGGGGCGTCAGATACGCAGTATTTT. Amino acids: CASSQDASGGASDTQYF.

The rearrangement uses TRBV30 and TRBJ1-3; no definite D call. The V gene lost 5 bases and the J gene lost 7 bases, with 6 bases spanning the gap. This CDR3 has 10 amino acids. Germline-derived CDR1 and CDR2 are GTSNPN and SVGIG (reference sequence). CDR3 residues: CAWVRNTIYF. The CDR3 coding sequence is TGTGCCTGGGTTCGTAACACCATATATTTT.

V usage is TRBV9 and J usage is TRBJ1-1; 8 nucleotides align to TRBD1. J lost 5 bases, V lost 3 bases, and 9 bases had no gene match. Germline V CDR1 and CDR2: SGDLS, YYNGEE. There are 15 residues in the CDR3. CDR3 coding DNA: TGTGCCAGCAGCGCCATGGACAGGGCCGGTACTGAAGCTTTCTTT. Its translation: CASSAMDRAGTEAFF. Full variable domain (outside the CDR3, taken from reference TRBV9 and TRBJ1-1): DSGVTQTPKHLITATGQRVTLRCSPRSGDLSVYWYQQSLDQGLQFLIQYYNGEERAKGNILERFSAQQFPDLHSELNLSSLELGDSALYFCASSAMDRAGTEAFFGQGTRLTVV.

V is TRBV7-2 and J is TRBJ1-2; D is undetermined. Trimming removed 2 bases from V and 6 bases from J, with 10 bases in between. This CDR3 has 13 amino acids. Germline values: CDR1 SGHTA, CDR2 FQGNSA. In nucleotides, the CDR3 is TGTGCCAGCAGCTTAAAGTTCGGGGATGGCTACACCTTC. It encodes CASSLKFGDGYTF.

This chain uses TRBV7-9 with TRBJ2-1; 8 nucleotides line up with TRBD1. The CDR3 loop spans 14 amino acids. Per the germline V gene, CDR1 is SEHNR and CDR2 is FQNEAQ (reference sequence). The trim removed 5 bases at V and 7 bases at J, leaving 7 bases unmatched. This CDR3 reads CASSPDRVRNEQFF. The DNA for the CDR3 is TGTGCCAGCAGCCCGGACAGGGTGAGAAATGAGCAGTTCTTC.

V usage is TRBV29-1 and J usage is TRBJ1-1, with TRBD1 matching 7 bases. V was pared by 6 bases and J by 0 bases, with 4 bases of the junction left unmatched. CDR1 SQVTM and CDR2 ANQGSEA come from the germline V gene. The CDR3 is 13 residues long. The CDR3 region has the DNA TGCAGCGTGGAACAGGGGATGAACACTGAAGCTTTCTTT. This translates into CSVEQGMNTEAFF.

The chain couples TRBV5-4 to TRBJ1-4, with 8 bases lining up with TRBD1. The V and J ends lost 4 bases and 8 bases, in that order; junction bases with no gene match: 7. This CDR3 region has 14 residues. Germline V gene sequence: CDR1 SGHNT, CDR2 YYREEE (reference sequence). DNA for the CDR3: TGTGCCAGCAGCCTCGGGACAGGCCGCGAAAAACTGTTTTTT. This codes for CASSLGTGREKLFF.

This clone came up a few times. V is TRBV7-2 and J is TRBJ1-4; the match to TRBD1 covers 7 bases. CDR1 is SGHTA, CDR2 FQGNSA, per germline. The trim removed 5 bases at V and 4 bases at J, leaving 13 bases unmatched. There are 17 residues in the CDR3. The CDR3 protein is CASSTSGLGTDNEKLFF. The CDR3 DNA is TGTGCCAGCAGCACATCTGGGTTGGGGACAGATAATGAAAAACTGTTTTTT.

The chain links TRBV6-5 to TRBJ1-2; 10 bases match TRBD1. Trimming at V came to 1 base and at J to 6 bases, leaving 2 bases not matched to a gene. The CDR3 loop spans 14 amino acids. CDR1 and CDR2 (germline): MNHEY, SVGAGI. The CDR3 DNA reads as TGTGCCAGCAGTTACTTGGGACAGGGGAATGGCTACACCTTC. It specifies CASSYLGQGNGYTF.

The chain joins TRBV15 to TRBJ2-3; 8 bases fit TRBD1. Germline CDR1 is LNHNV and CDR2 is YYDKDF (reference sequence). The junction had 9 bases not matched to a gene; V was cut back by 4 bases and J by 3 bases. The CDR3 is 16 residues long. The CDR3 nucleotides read TGTGCCACCAGCATGATACAGGGGGGAGTAACAGATACGCAGTATTTT. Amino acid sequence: CATSMIQGGVTDTQYF.

For the CDR3, the DNA is TGTGCCAGCTTTGGGGCCCTCTATGGCTACACCTTC. The encoded protein is CASFGALYGYTF. V gene TRBV19 combines with J gene TRBJ1-2; weak D call: TRBD1 (5 bases). The CDR3 sequence is 12 residues long. Germline CDR1 reads LNHDA; CDR2 reads SQIVND (reference sequence). V was trimmed by 9 bases and J by 4 bases, leaving 12 bases between them. The variable domain in full, with the rest retrieved from reference TRBV19 and TRBJ1-2, is DGGITQSPKYLFRKEGQNVTLSCEQNLNHDAMYWYRQDPGQGLRLIYYSQIVNDFQKGDIAEGYSVSREKKESFPLTVTSAQKNPTAFYLCASFGALYGYTFGSGTRLTVV.

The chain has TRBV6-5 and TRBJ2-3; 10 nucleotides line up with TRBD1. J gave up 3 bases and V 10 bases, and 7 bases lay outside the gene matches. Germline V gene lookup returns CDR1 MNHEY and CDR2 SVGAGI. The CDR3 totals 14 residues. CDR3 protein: CATRQGAGTDTQYF. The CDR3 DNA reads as TGTGCCACCCGACAGGGGGCAGGGACAGATACGCAGTATTTT.

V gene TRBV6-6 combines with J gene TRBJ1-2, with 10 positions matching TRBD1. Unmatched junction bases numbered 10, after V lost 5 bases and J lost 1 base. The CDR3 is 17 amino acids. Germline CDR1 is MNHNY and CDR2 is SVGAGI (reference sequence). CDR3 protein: CASSQPTGGLFNYGYTF. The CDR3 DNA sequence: TGTGCCAGCAGTCAACCGACAGGGGGCTTATTTAACTATGGCTACACCTTC.

The CDR3 loop reads CASSLTSGGRTDTQYF. The CDR3 DNA reads TGTGCCAGCAGCTTAACTAGCGGGGGCCGCACAGATACGCAGTATTTT. The chain links TRBV7-3 to TRBJ2-3; the match to TRBD2 covers 9 bases. From germline, CDR1 is SGHTA and CDR2 FQGTGA. The CDR3 runs to 16 residues. With 0 bases clipped from V and 1 base from J, the junction kept 2 bases outside the gene matches.

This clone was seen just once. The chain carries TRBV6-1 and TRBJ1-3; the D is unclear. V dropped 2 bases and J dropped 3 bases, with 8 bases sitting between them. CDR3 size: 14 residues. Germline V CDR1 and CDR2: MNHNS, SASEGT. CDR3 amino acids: CASSETAGGNTIYF. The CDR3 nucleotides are TGTGCCAGCAGTGAAACTGCAGGTGGAAACACCATATATTTT.

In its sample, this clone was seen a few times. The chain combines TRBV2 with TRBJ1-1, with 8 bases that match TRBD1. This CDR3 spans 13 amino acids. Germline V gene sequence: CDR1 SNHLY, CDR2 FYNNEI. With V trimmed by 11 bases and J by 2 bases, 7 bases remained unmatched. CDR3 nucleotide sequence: TGTGCCTCACAGACAGGGGTCAACACTGAAGCTTTCTTT. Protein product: CASQTGVNTEAFF. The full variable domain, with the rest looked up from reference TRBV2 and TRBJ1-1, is EPEVTQTPSHQVTQMGQEVILRCVPISNHLYFYWYRQILGQKVEFLVSFYNNEISEKSEIFDDQFSVERPDGSNFTLKIRSTKLEDSAMYFCASQTGVNTEAFFGQGTRLTVV.

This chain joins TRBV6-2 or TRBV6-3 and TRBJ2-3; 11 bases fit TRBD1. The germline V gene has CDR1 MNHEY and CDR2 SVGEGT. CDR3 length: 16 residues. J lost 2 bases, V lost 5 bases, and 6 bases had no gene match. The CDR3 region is CASSKGQGANTDTQYF. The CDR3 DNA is TGTGCCAGCAGTAAAGGACAGGGGGCAAACACAGATACGCAGTATTTT.

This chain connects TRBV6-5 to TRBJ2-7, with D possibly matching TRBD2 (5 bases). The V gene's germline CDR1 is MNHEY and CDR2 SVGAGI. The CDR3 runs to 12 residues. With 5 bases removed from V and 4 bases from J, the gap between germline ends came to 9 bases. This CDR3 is CASSMGGYEQYF. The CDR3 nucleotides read TGTGCCAGCAGTATGGGCGGGTACGAGCAGTACTTC.

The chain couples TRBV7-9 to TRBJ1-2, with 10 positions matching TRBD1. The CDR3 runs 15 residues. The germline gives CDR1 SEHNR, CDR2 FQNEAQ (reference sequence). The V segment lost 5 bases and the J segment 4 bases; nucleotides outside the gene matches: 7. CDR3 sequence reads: CASSPTGGAGYGYTF. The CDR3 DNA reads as TGTGCCAGCAGCCCGACAGGGGGCGCAGGCTATGGCTACACCTTC. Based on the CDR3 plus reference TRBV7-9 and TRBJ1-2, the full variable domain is DTGVSQNPRHKITKRGQNVTFRCDPISEHNRLYWYRQTLGQGPEFLTYFQNEAQLEKSRLLSDRFSAERPKGSFSTLEIQRTEQGDSAMYLCASSPTGGAGYGYTFGSGTRLTVV.

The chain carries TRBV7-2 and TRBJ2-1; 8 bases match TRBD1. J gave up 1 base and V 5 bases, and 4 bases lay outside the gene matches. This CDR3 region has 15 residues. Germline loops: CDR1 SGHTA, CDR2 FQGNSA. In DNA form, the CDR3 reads TGTGCCAGCAGCATCCGGACAGGGTCCTACAATGAGCAGTTCTTC. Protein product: CASSIRTGSYNEQFF.

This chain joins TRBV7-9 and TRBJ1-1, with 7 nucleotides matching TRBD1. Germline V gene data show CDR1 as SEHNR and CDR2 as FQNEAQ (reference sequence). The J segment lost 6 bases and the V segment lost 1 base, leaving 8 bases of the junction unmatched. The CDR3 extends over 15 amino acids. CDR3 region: CASSLGLGRGAEAFF. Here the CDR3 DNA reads TGTGCCAGCAGCTTAGGTCTCGGCAGGGGGGCTGAAGCTTTCTTT.

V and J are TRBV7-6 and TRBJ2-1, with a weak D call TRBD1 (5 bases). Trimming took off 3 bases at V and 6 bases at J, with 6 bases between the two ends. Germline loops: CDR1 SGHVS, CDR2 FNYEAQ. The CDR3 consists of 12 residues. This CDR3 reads CASSFQGNEQFF. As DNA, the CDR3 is TGTGCCAGCAGCTTTCAGGGCAATGAGCAGTTCTTC.

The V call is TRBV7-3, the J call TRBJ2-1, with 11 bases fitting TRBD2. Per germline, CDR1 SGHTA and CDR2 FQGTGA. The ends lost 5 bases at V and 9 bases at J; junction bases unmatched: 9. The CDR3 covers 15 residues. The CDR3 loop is CASSPNSGGASEQFF. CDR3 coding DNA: TGTGCCAGCAGCCCAAATAGCGGGGGGGCCAGTGAGCAGTTCTTC.

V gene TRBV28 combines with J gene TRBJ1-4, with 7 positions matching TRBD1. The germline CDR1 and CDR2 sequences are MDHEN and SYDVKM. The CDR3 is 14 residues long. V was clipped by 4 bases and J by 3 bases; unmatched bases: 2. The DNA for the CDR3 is TGTGCCAGCAGTTCGAGGGGGCCTAATGAAAAACTGTTTTTT. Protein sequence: CASSSRGPNEKLFF.

The CDR3 nucleotides read TGTGCCAGCAGCCCCCTGGGGGGGCGGGACACTGAAGCTTTCTTT. Its translation is CASSPLGGRDTEAFF. This chain uses TRBV7-3 with TRBJ1-1; D is possibly TRBD1 (6 bases). Germline V gene lookup returns CDR1 SGHTA and CDR2 FQGTGA. The CDR3 is made up of 15 amino acids. V was trimmed by 5 bases and J by 3 bases, leaving 16 bases between them.

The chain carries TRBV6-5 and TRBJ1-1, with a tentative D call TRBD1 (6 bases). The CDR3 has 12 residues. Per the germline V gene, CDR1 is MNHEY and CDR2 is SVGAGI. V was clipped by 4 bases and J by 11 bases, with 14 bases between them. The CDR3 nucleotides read TGTGCCAGCAGTTTGGGGGGGCGGTCCGCTTTCTTT. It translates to CASSLGGRSAFF.

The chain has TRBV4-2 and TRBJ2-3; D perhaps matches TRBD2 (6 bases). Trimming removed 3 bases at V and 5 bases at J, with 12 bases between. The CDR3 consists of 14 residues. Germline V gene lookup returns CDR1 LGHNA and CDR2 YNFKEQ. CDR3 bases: TGTGCCAGCAGCCAGCGGGACCGCGGAGATACGCAGTATTTT. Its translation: CASSQRDRGDTQYF.

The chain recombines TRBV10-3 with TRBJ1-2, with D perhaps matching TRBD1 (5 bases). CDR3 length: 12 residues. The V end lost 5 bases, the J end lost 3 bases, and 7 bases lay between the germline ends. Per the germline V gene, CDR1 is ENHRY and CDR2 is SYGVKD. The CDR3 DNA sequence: TGTGCCATCAGTCAGACAGACTATGGCTACACCTTC. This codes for CAISQTDYGYTF.

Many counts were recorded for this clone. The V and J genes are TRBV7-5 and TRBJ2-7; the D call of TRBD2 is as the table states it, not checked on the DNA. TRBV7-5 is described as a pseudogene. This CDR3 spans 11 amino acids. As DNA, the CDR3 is TGTGCCAGAAGTCCCCCCGACGAGCAGTACTTC. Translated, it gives CARSPPDEQYF.

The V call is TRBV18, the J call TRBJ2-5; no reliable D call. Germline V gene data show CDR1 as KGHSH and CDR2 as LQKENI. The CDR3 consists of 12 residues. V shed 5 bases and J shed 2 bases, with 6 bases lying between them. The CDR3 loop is CASSTVQETQYF. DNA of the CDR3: TGTGCCAGCTCAACAGTTCAAGAGACCCAGTACTTC.